These T cell receptor beta chains were read from a single sample in a study of OX40 agonist ivuxolimab in advanced cancers. Sequenced by immunoSEQ multiplex PCR; TCRdb stores in-frame clones only, minus some. The sample lists tens of thousands of clones; nearly 90% were seen once. Specimen: CD4+ or CD8+ T cells sorted from blood, collected in a trial of the OX40 agonist ivuxolimab. Every receptor here comes from an adult with an advanced solid tumor such as melanoma, head and neck, liver or kidney cancer. CDR3s include the opening cysteine and the closing phenylalanine or tryptophan. D genes are given only for firm matches. Clone size appears in some rows only: once, few, many, or a class for an expanded clone.

abundance: NA
d_gene: NA
v_gene: TRBV27
j_gene: TRBJ2-7
CDR3nt: TGTGCCAGCAGTGGGGGGGCGGGAGCATGGGGCGAGCAGTACTTC
CDR3aa: CASSGGAGAWGEQYF

abundance: NA
d_gene: NA
v_gene: TRBV5-4
j_gene: TRBJ2-1
CDR3nt: TGTGCCAGCAGCAAAGGGGTCGCCTACAATGAGCAGTTCTTC
CDR3aa: CASSKGVAYNEQFF

abundance: NA
d_gene: TRBD2
v_gene: TRBV7-8
j_gene: TRBJ2-1
CDR3nt: TGTGCCAGCAGCCCTGGGAGCGGGAGAGTCGATGAGCAGTTCTTC
CDR3aa: CASSPGSGRVDEQFF

abundance: NA
d_gene: NA
v_gene: TRBV14
j_gene: TRBJ1-1
CDR3nt: TGTGCCAGCAGCCAAGATGACAGGAGGGAAGCTTTCTTT
CDR3aa: CASSQDDRREAFF

abundance: NA
d_gene: NA
v_gene: TRBV27
j_gene: TRBJ1-2
CDR3nt: TGTGCCAGCAGTATAAACCAGGACCGACTAAACCTCTATGGCTACACCTTC
CDR3aa: CASSINQDRLNLYGYTF

abundance: NA
d_gene: NA
v_gene: TRBV4-1
j_gene: TRBJ2-2
CDR3nt: TGCGCCAGCAGAAGGACACTGAACACCGGGGAGCTGTTTTTT
CDR3aa: CASRRTLNTGELFF

abundance: NA
d_gene: TRBD1
v_gene: TRBV27
j_gene: TRBJ1-5
CDR3nt: TGTGCCAGCAGTTTAGGACAGGGCAATCAGCCCCAGCATTTT
CDR3aa: CASSLGQGNQPQHF

abundance: NA
d_gene: TRBD1
v_gene: TRBV10-1
j_gene: TRBJ1-1
CDR3nt: TGCGCCAGCAGTTCTACTAAGACCCGGGACAGGAGGTGTTACGCTGAAGCTTTCTTT
CDR3aa: CASSSTKTRDRRCYAEAFF

abundance: NA
d_gene: NA
v_gene: TRBV9
j_gene: TRBJ2-7
CDR3nt: TGTGCCAGCAGCGTAGCACCCGGCGGGGAGCAGTACTTC
CDR3aa: CASSVAPGGEQYF

abundance: NA
d_gene: TRBD2
v_gene: TRBV30
j_gene: TRBJ2-5
CDR3nt: TGTGCCTGGACTAGCGGGAGTCCAGAGACCCAGTACTTC
CDR3aa: CAWTSGSPETQYF

abundance: NA
d_gene: TRBD2
v_gene: TRBV6-1
j_gene: TRBJ2-7
CDR3nt: TGTGCCAGCATGACTAGCGGCTACGAGCAGTACTTC
CDR3aa: CASMTSGYEQYF

abundance: once
d_gene: NA
v_gene: TRBV27
j_gene: TRBJ1-5
CDR3nt: TGTGCCAGCAGTTTGTCGGACAATCAGCCCCAGCATTTT
CDR3aa: CASSLSDNQPQHF

abundance: NA
d_gene: TRBD2
v_gene: TRBV4-1
j_gene: TRBJ2-7
CDR3nt: TGCGCCAGCAGCCAGGTTCTAGCGGGAGACGAGCAGTACTTC
CDR3aa: CASSQVLAGDEQYF

abundance: NA
d_gene: NA
v_gene: TRBV5-1
j_gene: TRBJ2-3
CDR3nt: TGCGCCAGCAGCTTGGTTACAAGCGGGGATACGCAGTATTTT
CDR3aa: CASSLVTSGDTQYF

abundance: NA
d_gene: TRBD2
v_gene: TRBV27
j_gene: TRBJ2-2
CDR3nt: TGTGCCAGCAGCCCCGGACTAGCGATGATCGGGGAGCTGTTTTTT
CDR3aa: CASSPGLAMIGELFF

abundance: NA
d_gene: TRBD1
v_gene: TRBV27
j_gene: TRBJ2-7
CDR3nt: TGTGCCAGCAGTCCGGGGACAGCCTACGAGCAGTACTTC
CDR3aa: CASSPGTAYEQYF

abundance: NA
d_gene: NA
v_gene: TRBV25-1
j_gene: TRBJ2-1
CDR3nt: TGTGCCAGCAGTAGGTTGTCGGTTCGGGATGAGCAGTTCTTC
CDR3aa: CASSRLSVRDEQFF

abundance: NA
d_gene: NA
v_gene: TRBV27
j_gene: TRBJ2-7
CDR3nt: TGTGCCAGCAGTCTCCGACAGGCCCTATACGAGCAGTACTTC
CDR3aa: CASSLRQALYEQYF

abundance: few
d_gene: NA
v_gene: TRBV9
j_gene: TRBJ2-5
CDR3nt: TGTGCCAGCAGCGTAGGAGGGATTCAAGAGACCCAGTACTTC
CDR3aa: CASSVGGIQETQYF

abundance: NA
d_gene: NA
v_gene: TRBV6-5
j_gene: TRBJ1-1
CDR3nt: TGTGCCAGCAGCTCGAGGGGTGGTAACACTGAAGCTTTCTTT
CDR3aa: CASSSRGGNTEAFF

abundance: NA
d_gene: NA
v_gene: TRBV5-1
j_gene: TRBJ2-1
CDR3nt: TGCGCCAGCAGCTTGGGAGTGGGGGTTACGTTCAATGAGCAGTTCTTC
CDR3aa: CASSLGVGVTFNEQFF

abundance: NA
d_gene: NA
v_gene: TRBV9
j_gene: TRBJ1-1
CDR3nt: TGTGCCAGCAGCGTATACGGGGAGAACACTGAAGCTTTCTTT
CDR3aa: CASSVYGENTEAFF

abundance: NA
d_gene: TRBD2
v_gene: TRBV9
j_gene: TRBJ2-1
CDR3nt: TGTGCCAGCAGCGTAGCTACAGGCGGGAGGCCAAATGAGCAGTTCTTC
CDR3aa: CASSVATGGRPNEQFF

abundance: many
d_gene: NA
v_gene: TRBV9
j_gene: TRBJ2-7
CDR3nt: TGTGCCAGCAGCGTAGAGGCAGGGCGAGCCTACGAGCAGTACTTC
CDR3aa: CASSVEAGRAYEQYF

abundance: once
d_gene: TRBD1
v_gene: TRBV15
j_gene: TRBJ1-5
CDR3nt: TGTGCCATCCGGGCAGGGACAGGGGATCAGCCCCAGCATTTT
CDR3aa: CAIRAGTGDQPQHF

abundance: many
d_gene: TRBD1
v_gene: TRBV4-1
j_gene: TRBJ2-7
CDR3nt: TGCGCCAGCAGCTCCGACAGGGTGTACGAGCAGTACTTC
CDR3aa: CASSSDRVYEQYF

abundance: NA
d_gene: TRBD2
v_gene: TRBV7-3
j_gene: TRBJ2-7
CDR3nt: TGTGCCAGCAGCGAAGGGGTAGCGGGGACCTACGAGCAGTACTTC
CDR3aa: CASSEGVAGTYEQYF

abundance: few
d_gene: NA
v_gene: TRBV19
j_gene: TRBJ1-2
CDR3nt: TGTGCCAGTAGTGCGGGACATTACTATGGCTACACCTTC
CDR3aa: CASSAGHYYGYTF

abundance: NA
d_gene: TRBD2
v_gene: TRBV25-1
j_gene: TRBJ2-3
CDR3nt: TGTGCCAGCAGTGACCGCGGACTAGCAGAATACACAGATACGCAGTATTTT
CDR3aa: CASSDRGLAEYTDTQYF

abundance: once
d_gene: NA
v_gene: TRBV27
j_gene: TRBJ1-1
CDR3nt: TGTGCCAGCAGTTTTGGGGGATCTGAAGCTTTCTTT
CDR3aa: CASSFGGSEAFF

abundance: NA
d_gene: NA
v_gene: TRBV7-9
j_gene: TRBJ2-7
CDR3nt: TGTGCCAGCAGCTTAGTACCCTACGAGCAGTACTTC
CDR3aa: CASSLVPYEQYF

abundance: NA
d_gene: NA
v_gene: TRBV4-1
j_gene: TRBJ2-1
CDR3nt: TGCGCCAGCAGCCAAGTTCACAGATACAATGAGCAGTTCTTC
CDR3aa: CASSQVHRYNEQFF

abundance: NA
d_gene: NA
v_gene: TRBV5-4
j_gene: TRBJ2-2
CDR3nt: TGTGCCAGCAGCTTGGGAGATATAGGGTACACCGGGGAGCTGTTTTTT
CDR3aa: CASSLGDIGYTGELFF

abundance: NA
d_gene: NA
v_gene: TRBV4-1
j_gene: TRBJ1-1
CDR3nt: TGCGCCAGCAGCCAAGAGGACGGAACGGGCACTGAAGCTTTCTTT
CDR3aa: CASSQEDGTGTEAFF

abundance: once
d_gene: NA
v_gene: TRBV5-1
j_gene: TRBJ1-1
CDR3nt: TGCGCCAGCAGGGGAGGGAACACTGAAGCTTTCTTT
CDR3aa: CASRGGNTEAFF

abundance: NA
d_gene: NA
v_gene: TRBV9
j_gene: TRBJ2-2
CDR3nt: TGTGCCTCCGCCCCACGGGGTCGGGGCACCGGGGAGCTGTTTTTT
CDR3aa: CASAPRGRGTGELFF

abundance: NA
d_gene: NA
v_gene: TRBV7-9
j_gene: TRBJ2-3
CDR3nt: TGTGCCAGCAGCTTAGTTTTAGCAGATACGCAGTATTTT
CDR3aa: CASSLVLADTQYF

abundance: NA
d_gene: NA
v_gene: TRBV5-1
j_gene: TRBJ2-7
CDR3nt: TGCGCCAGCAGCACCGCCCTACGGAGCTACGAGCAGTACTTC
CDR3aa: CASSTALRSYEQYF

abundance: NA
d_gene: NA
v_gene: TRBV29-1
j_gene: TRBJ2-1
CDR3nt: TGCAGCGTTGACGGTAGCGGAGAGCAGTTCTTC
CDR3aa: CSVDGSGEQFF

abundance: once
d_gene: TRBD1
v_gene: TRBV4-1
j_gene: TRBJ2-1
CDR3nt: TGCGCCAGCAGCCAAGATCTGGGACAGGGGGCATGGAATGAGCAGTTCTTC
CDR3aa: CASSQDLGQGAWNEQFF

abundance: NA
d_gene: TRBD2
v_gene: TRBV7-3
j_gene: TRBJ2-3
CDR3nt: TGTGCCAGCAGCTCACTAGCGGGAGGTGAAGATACGCAGTATTTT
CDR3aa: CASSSLAGGEDTQYF

abundance: NA
d_gene: NA
v_gene: TRBV28
j_gene: TRBJ2-7
CDR3nt: TGTGCCAGCGCCTCACACGTCTTTTCCTACGAGCAGTACTTC
CDR3aa: CASASHVFSYEQYF

abundance: NA
d_gene: TRBD1
v_gene: TRBV6-5
j_gene: TRBJ2-1
CDR3nt: TGTGCCAGCAGCCCGACAGGGGTGCATGAGCAGTTCTTC
CDR3aa: CASSPTGVHEQFF

abundance: NA
d_gene: NA
v_gene: TRBV6-1
j_gene: TRBJ2-7
CDR3nt: TGTGCCAGCAGTGGGGGCAGCGTCTACGAGCAGTACTTC
CDR3aa: CASSGGSVYEQYF

abundance: NA
d_gene: NA
v_gene: TRBV27
j_gene: TRBJ1-1
CDR3nt: TGTGCCAGCAGTTCCGGGACCCCGCGTGGTGGTACTGAAGCTTTCTTT
CDR3aa: CASSSGTPRGGTEAFF

abundance: NA
d_gene: NA
v_gene: TRBV2
j_gene: TRBJ2-7
CDR3nt: TGTGCCAGCCGGGGCGGCTGGGAGCAGTACTTC
CDR3aa: CASRGGWEQYF

abundance: NA
d_gene: TRBD2
v_gene: TRBV12-5
j_gene: TRBJ2-1
CDR3nt: TGTGCTAGTGGTTCGACGACTAGCGGGAGCTTAAGCTCCTACAATGAGCAGTTCTTC
CDR3aa: CASGSTTSGSLSSYNEQFF

abundance: NA
d_gene: NA
v_gene: TRBV13
j_gene: TRBJ1-2
CDR3nt: TGTGCCAGCAGCTTAGAGAGGGGATTGTATGACTATGGCTACACCTTC
CDR3aa: CASSLERGLYDYGYTF

abundance: NA
d_gene: NA
v_gene: TRBV4-1
j_gene: TRBJ1-4
CDR3nt: TGCGCCAGCAGCCCTCAGGAGGGGAAAGATGAAAAACTGTTTTTT
CDR3aa: CASSPQEGKDEKLFF

abundance: NA
d_gene: NA
v_gene: TRBV7-6
j_gene: TRBJ2-5
CDR3nt: TGTGCCAGCAGCACGACAGTGGAGGAGACCCAGTACTTC
CDR3aa: CASSTTVEETQYF

abundance: NA
d_gene: NA
v_gene: TRBV27
j_gene: TRBJ1-1
CDR3nt: TGTGCCAGCAGTCCCATGGTTGGAAACACTGAAGCTTTCTTT
CDR3aa: CASSPMVGNTEAFF

abundance: NA
d_gene: TRBD1
v_gene: TRBV29-1
j_gene: TRBJ2-7
CDR3nt: TGCAGCGTTGCGGACAGGAACTCCTACGAGCAGTACTTC
CDR3aa: CSVADRNSYEQYF

abundance: NA
d_gene: NA
v_gene: TRBV4-2
j_gene: TRBJ2-5
CDR3nt: TGTGCCAGCAGGAAATCCGGGGGGCCAATCGAGACCCAGTACTTC
CDR3aa: CASRKSGGPIETQYF

abundance: NA
d_gene: TRBD2
v_gene: TRBV7-9
j_gene: TRBJ2-7
CDR3nt: TGTGCCAGCAGCTTAATAATCGGCGGGGGCGAGCAGTACTTC
CDR3aa: CASSLIIGGGEQYF